These 30 T cell receptor beta chains were sequenced from one sample in a study of T cell responses to AZD1222 COVID-19 vaccine. TCRdb keeps only in-frame clones here, not all; method: immunoSEQ multiplex PCR. The table lists approximately 100,000 clones, roughly 94% of them singletons, with roughly 5.4% in the top ten. The starting material was peripheral blood, obtained on day 0 of AZD1222 vaccination. These receptors all stem from an adult in good health.

This chain links TRBV18 with TRBJ1-6, with unresolved D. From germline, CDR1 is KGHSH and CDR2 LQKENI. CDR3 length: 15 residues. V gave up 0 bases and J gave up 7 bases, with 10 bases separating them. The CDR3 loop is CASSPPYSRNSPLHF. Written as DNA, the CDR3 is TGTGCCAGCTCACCACCGTACAGCCGGAATTCACCCCTCCACTTT.

The gene calls are TRBV6-4 and TRBJ2-7; no clear D. The germline V and J ends were trimmed by 6 bases and 10 bases, with 4 bases remaining between them. Germline lookup yields CDR1 MRHNA and CDR2 SNTAGT. The CDR3 covers 8 residues. The CDR3 nucleotides are TGTGCCAGCAGAGAACAGTACTTC. Encoded protein: CASREQYF.

This chain connects TRBV28 to TRBJ2-7; no reliable D call. Germline V gene lookup returns CDR1 MDHEN and CDR2 SYDVKM. The CDR3 contains 11 residues. Deletions cut 8 bases from V and 3 bases from J, with 8 bases between. The CDR3 spells CASADGYEQYF. CDR3 nucleotides: TGTGCCAGCGCCGACGGCTACGAGCAGTACTTC.

This chain links TRBV27 with TRBJ1-5; the D gene is possibly TRBD1 (6 bases). Trimming pared 10 bases from V and 1 base from J, leaving 14 bases between. CDR3 length: 14 amino acids. Germline CDR1 MNHEY, CDR2 SMNVEV (reference sequence). For the CDR3, the DNA is TGTGCCACCCGGACAGCTGGGAGCAATCAGCCCCAGCATTTT. It codes for CATRTAGSNQPQHF.

The genes are TRBV9 and TRBJ2-1, with D perhaps given as TRBD1 or TRBD2 (5 bases each). CDR3 size: 13 residues. Looked up from germline, CDR1 is SGDLS and CDR2 is YYNGEE. V lost 0 bases and J lost 5, with 6 bases in between. CDR3 coding DNA: TGTGCCAGCAGCGTAGGGGGGAACAATGAGCAGTTCTTC. It is translated as CASSVGGNNEQFF. Filled out from reference TRBV9 and TRBJ2-1, the complete variable domain reads DSGVTQTPKHLITATGQRVTLRCSPRSGDLSVYWYQQSLDQGLQFLIQYYNGEERAKGNILERFSAQQFPDLHSELNLSSLELGDSALYFCASSVGGNNEQFFGPGTRLTVL.

This chain uses TRBV7-3 with TRBJ2-7; D is possibly TRBD1 or TRBD2 (5 bases each). Trimming pared 5 bases from V and 0 bases from J, leaving 11 bases between. CDR1 and CDR2 from the germline V gene are SGHTA and FQGTGA. The CDR3 has 14 amino acids. This CDR3 reads CASSPSGTSYEQYF. The CDR3 DNA reads as TGTGCCAGCAGCCCATCAGGGACCTCCTACGAGCAGTACTTC.

V and J are TRBV7-2 and TRBJ2-7, with 9 positions matching TRBD2. CDR1 SGHTA and CDR2 FQGNSA come from the germline V gene. The trim removed 5 bases at V and 4 bases at J, leaving 12 bases unmatched. The CDR3 contains 16 residues. CDR3 in amino acids: CASSAEGSSGIYEQYF. The DNA of the CDR3 is TGTGCCAGCAGCGCCGAGGGGTCTAGCGGGATTTACGAGCAGTACTTC.

This clone was counted a single time. The V gene is TRBV29-1, the J gene TRBJ2-2; TRBD1 might be the D (6 bases). Germline V gene lookup returns CDR1 SQVTM and CDR2 ANQGSEA. The CDR3 sequence is 13 residues long. V was shortened by 2 bases and J by 3 bases, with 7 bases between the two germline ends. The DNA of the CDR3 is TGCAGCGTTGAAAGGACAGACACCGGGGAGCTGTTTTTT. Protein product: CSVERTDTGELFF.

The chain recombines TRBV10-3 with TRBJ2-7; 7 bases map to TRBD2. In germline, CDR1 is ENHRY, CDR2 SYGVKD. The V gene end was trimmed by 6 bases and the J gene end by 2 bases; junction bases not matched to a gene: 10. The length of the CDR3 is 15 residues. This CDR3 reads CAISPGLETPYEQYF. The CDR3 bases are TGTGCCATCAGCCCCGGACTAGAGACACCCTACGAGCAGTACTTC.

The rearrangement links TRBV19 to TRBJ2-4; no clear D gene. V shed 5 bases and J shed 8 bases, with 10 bases lying between them. The germline V gene has CDR1 LNHDA and CDR2 SQIVND (reference sequence). The CDR3 runs to 12 residues. This CDR3 reads CASSAGRYIQYF. The CDR3 coding sequence is TGTGCCAGTAGTGCCGGACGTTACATTCAGTACTTC.

The chain uses TRBV5-1 and TRBJ1-2; a possible D gene is TRBD1 (5 bases). Germline-derived CDR1 and CDR2 are SGHRS and YFSETQ. CDR3 size: 14 residues. Trimming stripped 0 bases from V and 5 bases from J, with 11 bases between. The CDR3 protein is CASSLAGTGYGYTF. In DNA, the CDR3 is TGCGCCAGCAGCTTGGCCGGGACCGGATATGGCTACACCTTC.

V usage is TRBV18 and J usage is TRBJ2-1, with TRBD2 matching over 8 bases. Per germline, CDR1 KGHSH and CDR2 LQKENI. The CDR3 has 17 residues. The V and J ends lost 3 bases and 2 bases, in that order; junction bases with no gene match: 9. Written as DNA, the CDR3 is TGTGCCAGCTCACCCCGGCTAGCGGGTATAACCTACAATGAGCAGTTCTTC. This translates into CASSPRLAGITYNEQFF. The full variable domain, completed using reference TRBV18 and TRBJ2-1, is NAGVMQNPRHLVRRRGQEARLRCSPMKGHSHVYWYRQLPEEGLKFMVYLQKENIIDESGMPKERFSAEFPKEGPSILRIQQVVRGDSAAYFCASSPRLAGITYNEQFFGPGTRLTVL.

The chain has TRBV28 and TRBJ1-4; tentative D call: TRBD1 (5 bases). Germline V CDR1 and CDR2: MDHEN, SYDVKM. The V end lost 5 bases, the J end lost 7 bases, and 11 bases lay between the germline ends. The CDR3 is 13 residues long. The CDR3 nucleotides are TGTGCCAGCAGTCTCGGGGCACTTGAAAAACTGTTTTTT. It codes for CASSLGALEKLFF.

This sequence joins TRBV19 and TRBJ2-2, with TRBD2 identical over 8 bases. CDR1 is LNHDA and CDR2 is SQIVND in the germline V gene (reference sequence). The ends lost 7 bases at V and 4 bases at J; junction bases unmatched: 11. The CDR3 length is 16 residues. For the CDR3, the DNA is TGTGCCAGTATGGACCCCTCGCGGGAGGCCACCGGGGAGCTGTTTTTT. Protein product: CASMDPSREATGELFF.

The chain employs TRBV2 and TRBJ2-2; 7 bases match TRBD2. The CDR3 length is 17 residues. The V segment lost 5 bases and the J segment 3 bases; nucleotides outside the gene matches: 12. CDR1 and CDR2 (germline): SNHLY, FYNNEI. The CDR3 reads CASSFRPSGKYTGELFF. In DNA, the CDR3 is TGTGCCAGCAGTTTTCGTCCCAGCGGGAAGTACACCGGGGAGCTGTTTTTT.

This chain uses TRBV25-1 with TRBJ2-3; D remains ambiguous. The V gene's germline CDR1 is MGHDK and CDR2 SYGVNS. Trimming removed 1 base from V and 3 bases from J, with 5 bases in between. The CDR3 totals 13 residues. As DNA, the CDR3 is TGTGCCAGCAGTGAATCGAGGACAGATACGCAGTATTTT. Protein: CASSESRTDTQYF.

V usage is TRBV14 and J usage is TRBJ2-4; a weak D match, TRBD2 (6 bases). Trimming shortened V by 4 bases and J by 9 bases, and 13 bases separated the two germline ends. The CDR3 runs 13 residues. Germline V CDR1 and CDR2: SGHDN, FVKESK. The CDR3 loop reads CASSPDLEGIQYF. The CDR3 coding sequence is TGTGCCAGCAGCCCAGACCTGGAGGGCATTCAGTACTTC. The whole variable domain, remainder taken from reference TRBV14 and TRBJ2-4, is EAGVTQFPSHSVIEKGQTVTLRCDPISGHDNLYWYRRVMGKEIKFLLHFVKESKQDESGMPNNRFLAERTGGTYSTLKVQPAELEDSGVYFCASSPDLEGIQYFGAGTRLSVL.

The genes are TRBV2 and TRBJ2-7, with TRBD2 matching over 10 bases. After removal of 2 bases from V and 8 bases from J, the junction contained 3 bases not matched to a gene. The CDR3 totals 13 residues. Looked up from germline, CDR1 is SNHLY and CDR2 is FYNNEI. CDR3 sequence: CASSELAGAQQYF. The CDR3 nucleotides read TGTGCCAGCAGTGAACTAGCGGGAGCTCAGCAGTACTTC.

The V and J genes are TRBV28 and TRBJ1-3; a possible D gene is TRBD1 (6 bases). The CDR3 contains 13 residues. Germline V gene data show CDR1 as MDHEN and CDR2 as SYDVKM. Trimming cost V 7 bases and J 4 bases, with 11 bases left between them. The CDR3 nucleotides are TGTGCCAGCATGGCAGGGGAAGGAAACACCATATATTTT. Amino acid sequence: CASMAGEGNTIYF.

The chain couples TRBV5-5 to TRBJ1-2; 9 positions agree with TRBD1. J was trimmed by 8 bases and V by 5 bases; bases with no gene match: 7. This CDR3 has 13 amino acids. Germline values: CDR1 SGHKS, CDR2 YYEKEE (reference sequence). As DNA, the CDR3 is TGTGCCAGCAGGGTCGCGGGACAGGGAGGCTACACCTTC. It encodes CASRVAGQGGYTF.

The chain joins TRBV10-3 to TRBJ2-2, with D possibly being TRBD1 (6 bases). Germline CDR1 and CDR2: ENHRY and SYGVKD. Trimming removed 4 bases from V and 0 bases from J, with 9 bases in between. The CDR3 sequence is 15 residues long. The CDR3 DNA follows: TGTGCCATCAGTGGAGGGGGTACGAACACCGGGGAGCTGTTTTTT. Residues: CAISGGGTNTGELFF.

The CDR3 bases are TGTGCCAGCAGTTCGACAGGGAAGGATACGCAGTATTTT. Protein: CASSSTGKDTQYF. The gene calls are TRBV28 and TRBJ2-3, with TRBD1 matching over 7 bases. The germline gives CDR1 MDHEN, CDR2 SYDVKM. This CDR3 is 13 amino acids long. Losses at the gene ends were 4 bases for V and 6 bases for J; bases not matched to a gene: 4.

V is TRBV7-2 and J is TRBJ2-7; 9 bases are a match to TRBD2. V was clipped by 4 bases and J by 0 bases; unmatched bases: 7. The CDR3 is made up of 16 amino acids. Germline CDR1 reads SGHTA; CDR2 reads FQGNSA. This CDR3 is CASSSNRLAASYEQYF. CDR3 in DNA: TGTGCCAGCAGCTCAAACCGACTAGCGGCCTCCTACGAGCAGTACTTC.

This chain links TRBV18 with TRBJ1-6; TRBD1 might be the D (6 bases). Germline assignment: CDR1 KGHSH and CDR2 LQKENI. The ends were cut back, 2 bases at V and 9 bases at J, with 14 bases in the middle. The CDR3 spans 15 residues. The CDR3 DNA sequence: TGTGCCAGCTCACCAGACTTGGGGGGCGGTTCACCCCTCCACTTT. Its translation: CASSPDLGGGSPLHF.

V gene TRBV3-1 (or the pseudogene TRBV3-2) combines with J gene TRBJ2-3; D gene ambiguous. Trimming took 0 bases from V and 6 from J, leaving 13 bases between them. The CDR3 has 15 residues. Germline CDR1 reads LGHDT; CDR2 reads YNNKEL (reference sequence). The CDR3 DNA follows: TGTGCCAGCAGCCAAGATCGTACTGGCAGGGATACGCAGTATTTT. Translating gives CASSQDRTGRDTQYF.

The V gene is TRBV5-4, the J gene TRBJ1-2; D is perhaps TRBD1 (5 bases). The germline V and J ends were trimmed by 1 base and 8 bases, with 15 bases remaining between them. The CDR3 runs 14 residues. Germline CDR1 and CDR2: SGHNT and YYREEE (reference sequence). CDR3 loop: CASSLYQGVGGYTF. CDR3 nucleotide sequence: TGTGCCAGCAGCTTGTACCAGGGCGTGGGAGGCTACACCTTC. Combining the CDR3 with reference TRBV5-4 and TRBJ1-2 gives the whole variable domain ETGVTQSPTHLIKTRGQQVTLRCSSQSGHNTVSWYQQALGQGPQFIFQYYREEENGRGNFPPRFSGLQFPNYSSELNVNALELDDSALYLCASSLYQGVGGYTFGSGTRLTVV.

This chain's CDR3 is CASSLSTGMNTEAFF. For the CDR3, the DNA is TGTGCCAGCAGTTTATCGACAGGGATGAACACTGAAGCTTTCTTT. The chain recombines TRBV27 with TRBJ1-1; TRBD1 aligns across 7 bases. CDR3 size: 15 residues. Germline V gene sequence: CDR1 MNHEY, CDR2 SMNVEV (reference sequence). After removal of 0 bases from V and 0 bases from J, the junction contained 1 base not matched to a gene.

This chain joins TRBV9 and TRBJ2-3; D may be TRBD2 (5 bases). The V and J ends lost 4 bases and 3 bases respectively, with 9 bases between them. The CDR3 sequence is 13 residues long. Germline CDR1 reads SGDLS; CDR2 reads YYNGEE. CDR3 amino acids: CASSPRGTDTQYF. The CDR3 DNA reads as TGTGCCAGCAGCCCCAGAGGGACAGATACGCAGTATTTT. The full variable domain, completed using reference TRBV9 and TRBJ2-3, is DSGVTQTPKHLITATGQRVTLRCSPRSGDLSVYWYQQSLDQGLQFLIQYYNGEERAKGNILERFSAQQFPDLHSELNLSSLELGDSALYFCASSPRGTDTQYFGPGTRLTVL.

The chain links TRBV13 to TRBJ2-7; a weak D match, TRBD1 (7 bases). Germline V gene data show CDR1 as PRHDT and CDR2 as FYEKMQ (reference sequence). The CDR3 loop spans 13 amino acids. Trimming took off 11 bases at V and 4 bases at J, with 18 bases between the two ends. The CDR3 DNA reads as TGTGCCTCCCAGGGCAGGGGGGCGTACGAGCAGTACTTC. It translates to CASQGRGAYEQYF.

The chain links TRBV9 to TRBJ2-7, with no clear D. Germline CDR1 is SGDLS and CDR2 is YYNGEE. Trimming took 1 base from V and 6 from J, leaving 11 bases between them. The CDR3 has 13 residues. The CDR3 is CASSVTSSREQYF. The CDR3 DNA follows: TGTGCCAGCAGCGTAACTTCCTCCCGCGAGCAGTACTTC.